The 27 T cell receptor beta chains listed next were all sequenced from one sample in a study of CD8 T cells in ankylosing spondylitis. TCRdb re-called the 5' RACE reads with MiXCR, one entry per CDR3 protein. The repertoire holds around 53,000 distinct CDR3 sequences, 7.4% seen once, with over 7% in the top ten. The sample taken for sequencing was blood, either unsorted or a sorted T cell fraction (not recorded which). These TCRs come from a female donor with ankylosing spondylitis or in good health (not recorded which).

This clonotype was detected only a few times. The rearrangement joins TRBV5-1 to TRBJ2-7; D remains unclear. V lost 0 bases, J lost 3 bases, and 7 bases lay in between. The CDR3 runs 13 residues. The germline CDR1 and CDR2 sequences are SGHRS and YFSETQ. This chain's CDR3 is CASSLELFYEQYF. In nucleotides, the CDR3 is TGCGCCAGCAGCTTGGAACTCTTCTACGAGCAGTACTTC. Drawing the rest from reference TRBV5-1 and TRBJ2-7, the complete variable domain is KAGVTQTPRYLIKTRGQQVTLSCSPISGHRSVSWYQQTPGQGLQFLFEYFSETQRNKGNFPGRFSGRQFSNSRSEMNVSTLELGDSALYLCASSLELFYEQYFGPGTRLTVT.

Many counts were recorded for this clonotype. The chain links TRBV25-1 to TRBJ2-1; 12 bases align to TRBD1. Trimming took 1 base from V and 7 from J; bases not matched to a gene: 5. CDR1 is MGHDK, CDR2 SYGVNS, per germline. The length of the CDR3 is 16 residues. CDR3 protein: CASSESGTGGWNEQFF. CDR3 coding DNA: TGTGCCAGCAGTGAATCAGGGACAGGGGGCTGGAATGAGCAGTTCTTC.

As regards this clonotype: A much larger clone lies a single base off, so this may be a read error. The chain's CDR3 is CASSQVTNTETFF. In DNA form, the CDR3 reads TGCGCCAGCAGCCAAGTCACGAACACTGAAACTTTCTTT. V and J are TRBV4-1 and TRBJ1-1; D call uncertain. Germline loops: CDR1 MGHRA, CDR2 YSYEKL. This CDR3 has 13 amino acids.

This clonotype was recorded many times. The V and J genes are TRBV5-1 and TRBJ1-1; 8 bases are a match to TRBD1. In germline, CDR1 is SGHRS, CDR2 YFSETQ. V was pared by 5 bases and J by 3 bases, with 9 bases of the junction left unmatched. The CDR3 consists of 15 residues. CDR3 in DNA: TGCGCCAGCAGTCCAGGGGGCGCGGGGCACACTGAAGCTTTCTTT. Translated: CASSPGGAGHTEAFF.

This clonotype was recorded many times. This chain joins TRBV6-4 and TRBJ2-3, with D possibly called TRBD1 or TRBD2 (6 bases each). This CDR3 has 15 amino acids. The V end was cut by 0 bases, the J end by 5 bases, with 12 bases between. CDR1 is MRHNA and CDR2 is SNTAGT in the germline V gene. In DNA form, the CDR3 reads TGTGCCAGCAGTGACTCCTGGGGGGCAGAAGATACGCAGTATTTT. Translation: CASSDSWGAEDTQYF.

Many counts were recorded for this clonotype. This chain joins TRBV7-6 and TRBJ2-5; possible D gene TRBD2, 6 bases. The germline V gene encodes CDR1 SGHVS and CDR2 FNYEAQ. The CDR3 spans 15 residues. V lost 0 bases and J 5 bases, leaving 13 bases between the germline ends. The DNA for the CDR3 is TGTGCCAGCAGCTTAGCCGGCGGGGAAGCGGAGACCCAGTACTTC. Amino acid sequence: CASSLAGGEAETQYF.

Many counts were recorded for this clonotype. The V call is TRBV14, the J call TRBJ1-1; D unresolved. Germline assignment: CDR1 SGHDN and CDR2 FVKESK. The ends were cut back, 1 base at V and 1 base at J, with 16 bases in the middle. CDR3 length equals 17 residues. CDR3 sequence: CASSQAPRGFENTEAFF. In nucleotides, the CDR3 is TGTGCCAGCAGCCAAGCTCCCCGCGGATTCGAGAACACTGAAGCTTTCTTT.

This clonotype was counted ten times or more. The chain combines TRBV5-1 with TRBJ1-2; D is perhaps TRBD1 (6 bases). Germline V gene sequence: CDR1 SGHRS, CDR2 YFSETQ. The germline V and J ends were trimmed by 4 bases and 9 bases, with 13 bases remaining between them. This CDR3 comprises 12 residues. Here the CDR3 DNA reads TGCGCCAGCAGCCCAGGGGCGGAAAGCTACACCTTC. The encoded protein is CASSPGAESYTF. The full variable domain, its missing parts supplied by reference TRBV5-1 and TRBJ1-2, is KAGVTQTPRYLIKTRGQQVTLSCSPISGHRSVSWYQQTPGQGLQFLFEYFSETQRNKGNFPGRFSGRQFSNSRSEMNVSTLELGDSALYLCASSPGAESYTFGSGTRLTVV.

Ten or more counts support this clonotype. CDR3 in amino acids: CASSPPRGTGPPKETQYF. For the CDR3, the DNA is TGTGCCAGCAGTCCCCCCCGTGGCACCGGGCCCCCTAAAGAGACCCAGTACTTC. V and J are TRBV12-3 or TRBV12-4 and TRBJ2-5; D remains unclear. This CDR3 spans 18 amino acids. The V end was cut by 5 bases, the J end by 3 bases, with 25 bases between.

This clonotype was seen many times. The chain's CDR3 is CSVVGAGAPYNEQFF. As DNA, the CDR3 is TGCAGCGTTGTGGGGGCAGGAGCTCCCTACAATGAGCAGTTCTTC. V and J are TRBV29-1 and TRBJ2-1; perhaps TRBD1 as D (6 bases). The V and J ends lost 4 bases and 2 bases respectively, with 15 bases between them. Germline CDR1 reads SQVTM; CDR2 reads ANQGSEA. CDR3 length: 15 residues.

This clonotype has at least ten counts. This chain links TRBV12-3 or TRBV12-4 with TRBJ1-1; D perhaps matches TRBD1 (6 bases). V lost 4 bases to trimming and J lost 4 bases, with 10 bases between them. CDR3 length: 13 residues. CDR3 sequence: CASSSARGTEAFF. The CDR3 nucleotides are TGTGCCAGCAGTTCGGCCAGGGGCACTGAAGCTTTCTTT.

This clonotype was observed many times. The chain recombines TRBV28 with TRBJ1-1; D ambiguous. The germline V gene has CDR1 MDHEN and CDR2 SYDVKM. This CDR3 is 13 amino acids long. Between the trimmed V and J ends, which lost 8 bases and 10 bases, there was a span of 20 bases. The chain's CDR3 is CASVASPVFIAFF. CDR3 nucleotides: TGTGCCAGCGTAGCTTCTCCAGTGTTTATAGCTTTCTTT.

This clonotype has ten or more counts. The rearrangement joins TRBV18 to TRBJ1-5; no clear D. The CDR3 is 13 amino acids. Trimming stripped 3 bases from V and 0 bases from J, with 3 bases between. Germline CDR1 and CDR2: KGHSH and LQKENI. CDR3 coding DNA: TGTGCCAGCTCACCTGATAGCAATCAGCCCCAGCATTTT. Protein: CASSPDSNQPQHF.

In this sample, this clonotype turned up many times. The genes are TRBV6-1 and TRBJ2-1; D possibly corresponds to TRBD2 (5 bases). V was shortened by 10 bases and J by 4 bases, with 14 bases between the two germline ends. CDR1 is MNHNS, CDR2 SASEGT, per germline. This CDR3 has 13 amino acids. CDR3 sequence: CATLRSGYNEQFF. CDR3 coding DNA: TGTGCCACCCTTCGGAGCGGATACAATGAGCAGTTCTTC.

CDR3 residues: CASSPGIGGYEQYF. The CDR3 coding sequence is TGTGCCAGCAGCCCTGGGATAGGGGGCTACGAGCAGTACTTC. This chain uses TRBV7-9 with TRBJ2-7; possible D gene TRBD1, 6 bases. The CDR3 has 14 amino acids. With 5 bases removed from V and 3 bases from J, the gap between germline ends came to 14 bases. From germline, CDR1 is SEHNR and CDR2 FQNEAQ (reference sequence).

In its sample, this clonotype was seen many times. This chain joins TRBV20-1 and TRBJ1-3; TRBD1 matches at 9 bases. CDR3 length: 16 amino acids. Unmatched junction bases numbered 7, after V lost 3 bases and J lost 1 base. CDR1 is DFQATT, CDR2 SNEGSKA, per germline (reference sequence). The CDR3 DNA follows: TGCAGTGCTAGGGACATGGACAGGGGTTCTGGAAACACCATATATTTT. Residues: CSARDMDRGSGNTIYF.

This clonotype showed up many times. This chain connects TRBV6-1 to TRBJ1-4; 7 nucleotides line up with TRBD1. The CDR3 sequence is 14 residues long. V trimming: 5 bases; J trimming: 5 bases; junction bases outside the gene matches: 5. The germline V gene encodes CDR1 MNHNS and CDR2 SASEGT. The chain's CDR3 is CASSRQGPNEKLFF. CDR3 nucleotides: TGTGCCAGCAGTCGACAGGGACCAAATGAAAAACTGTTTTTT.

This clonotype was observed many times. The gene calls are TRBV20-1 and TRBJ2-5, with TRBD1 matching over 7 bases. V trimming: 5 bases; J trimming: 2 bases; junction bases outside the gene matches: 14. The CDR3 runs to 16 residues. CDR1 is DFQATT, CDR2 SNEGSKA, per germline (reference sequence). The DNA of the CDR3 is TGCAGTGCTCCCCCTCCGACAGGGAGTGCGCAAGAGACCCAGTACTTC. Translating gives CSAPPPTGSAQETQYF.

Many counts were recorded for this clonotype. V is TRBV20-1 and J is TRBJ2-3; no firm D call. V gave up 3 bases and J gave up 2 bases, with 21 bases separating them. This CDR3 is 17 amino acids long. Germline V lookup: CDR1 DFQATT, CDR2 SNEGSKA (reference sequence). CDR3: CSARPFLGGTDTDTQYF. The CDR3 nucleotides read TGCAGTGCTAGGCCGTTTCTCGGCGGCACTGACACAGATACGCAGTATTTT.

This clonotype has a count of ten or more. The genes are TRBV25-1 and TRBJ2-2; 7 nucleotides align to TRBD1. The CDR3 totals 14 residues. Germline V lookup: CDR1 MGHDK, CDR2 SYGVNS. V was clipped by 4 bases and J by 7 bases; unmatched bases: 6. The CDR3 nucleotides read TGTGCCAGCAGTGGGGGAAACAGGGGCGGGGAGCTGTTTTTT. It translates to CASSGGNRGGELFF.

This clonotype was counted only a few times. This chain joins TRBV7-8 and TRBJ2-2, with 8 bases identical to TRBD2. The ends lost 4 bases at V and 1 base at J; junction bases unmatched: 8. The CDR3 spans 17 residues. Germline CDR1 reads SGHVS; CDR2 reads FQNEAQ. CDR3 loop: CASSSLNSGVNTGELFF. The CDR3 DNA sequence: TGTGCCAGCAGCTCCCTTAATAGCGGGGTGAACACCGGGGAGCTGTTTTTT.

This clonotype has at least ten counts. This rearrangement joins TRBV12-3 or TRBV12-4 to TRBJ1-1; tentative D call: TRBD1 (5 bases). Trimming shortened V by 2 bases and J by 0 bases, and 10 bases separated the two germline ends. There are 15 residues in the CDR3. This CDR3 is CASSLWGRMNTEAFF. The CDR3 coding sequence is TGTGCCAGCAGTTTATGGGGCCGGATGAACACTGAAGCTTTCTTT.

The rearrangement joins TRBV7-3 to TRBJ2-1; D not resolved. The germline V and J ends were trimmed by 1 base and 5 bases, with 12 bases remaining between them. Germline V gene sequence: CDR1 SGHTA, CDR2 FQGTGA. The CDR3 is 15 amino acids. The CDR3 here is CASSLNVGPHNEQFF. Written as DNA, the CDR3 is TGTGCCAGCAGCTTAAATGTGGGCCCCCACAATGAGCAGTTCTTC.

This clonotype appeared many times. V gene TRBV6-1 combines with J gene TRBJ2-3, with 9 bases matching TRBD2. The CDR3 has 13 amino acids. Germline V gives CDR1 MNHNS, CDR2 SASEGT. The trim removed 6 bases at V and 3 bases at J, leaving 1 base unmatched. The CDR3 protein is CASRTSGTDTQYF. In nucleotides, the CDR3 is TGTGCCAGCAGAACTAGCGGGACAGATACGCAGTATTTT.

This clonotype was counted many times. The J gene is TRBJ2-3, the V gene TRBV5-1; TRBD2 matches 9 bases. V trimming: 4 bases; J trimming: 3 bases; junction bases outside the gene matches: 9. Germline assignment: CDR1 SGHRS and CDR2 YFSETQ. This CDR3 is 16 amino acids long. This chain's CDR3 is CASSRGGGLVTDTQYF. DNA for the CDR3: TGCGCCAGCAGCCGCGGGGGGGGTCTGGTGACAGATACGCAGTATTTT.

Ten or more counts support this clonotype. CDR3 nucleotide sequence: TGTGCCAGCAGCTTGGGGTCAAGAGGTGACATCGGGGAGCTGTTTTTT. Translated, it gives CASSLGSRGDIGELFF. The chain employs TRBV5-8 and TRBJ2-2, with unresolved D. Germline V lookup: CDR1 SGHTS, CDR2 YDEGEE. This CDR3 has 16 residues. V lost 0 bases and J lost 7, with 16 bases in between.

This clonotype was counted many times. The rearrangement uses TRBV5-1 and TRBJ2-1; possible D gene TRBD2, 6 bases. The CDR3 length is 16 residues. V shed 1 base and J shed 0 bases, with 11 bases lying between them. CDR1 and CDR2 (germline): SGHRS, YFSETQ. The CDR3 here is CASSLIPSDSYNEQFF. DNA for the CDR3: TGCGCCAGCAGCTTGATCCCTAGCGACTCCTACAATGAGCAGTTCTTC.